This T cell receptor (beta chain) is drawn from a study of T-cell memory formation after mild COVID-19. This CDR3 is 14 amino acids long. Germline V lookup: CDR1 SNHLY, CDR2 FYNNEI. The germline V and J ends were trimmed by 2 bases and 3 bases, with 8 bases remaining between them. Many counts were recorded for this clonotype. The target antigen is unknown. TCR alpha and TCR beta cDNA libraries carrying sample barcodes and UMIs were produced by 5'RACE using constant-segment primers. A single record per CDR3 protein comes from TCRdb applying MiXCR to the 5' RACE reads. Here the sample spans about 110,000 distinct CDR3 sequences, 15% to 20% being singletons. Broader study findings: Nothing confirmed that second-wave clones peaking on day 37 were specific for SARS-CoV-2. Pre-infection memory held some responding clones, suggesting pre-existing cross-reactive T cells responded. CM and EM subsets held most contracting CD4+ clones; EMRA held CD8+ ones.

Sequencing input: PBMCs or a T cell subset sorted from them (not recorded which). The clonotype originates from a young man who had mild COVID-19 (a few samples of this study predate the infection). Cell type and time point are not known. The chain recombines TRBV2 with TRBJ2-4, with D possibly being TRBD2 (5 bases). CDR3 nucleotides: TGTGCCAGCAGTGAATTGGAGGTCAAAAACATTCAGTACTTC. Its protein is CASSELEVKNIQYF.